Following are 17 T cell receptor beta chains from one sample sequenced in a study of blood T cell repertoires in COVID-19. Sequencing used immunoSEQ multiplex PCR; TCRdb keeps in-frame clones, though not all of them. The sample lists some 75,000 clones; roughly 90% were seen once. The specimen was peripheral blood. These receptors were collected from a man older than 75 with COVID-19, enrolled during active disease.

V and J are TRBV2 and TRBJ1-5; perhaps TRBD1 as D (5 bases). The CDR3 sequence is 14 residues long. Trimming removed 4 bases at V and 1 base at J, with 8 bases between. Germline CDR1 and CDR2: SNHLY and FYNNEI. CDR3 sequence: CASSVGPSNQPQHF. CDR3 DNA sequence: TGTGCCAGCAGTGTGGGGCCGAGCAATCAGCCCCAGCATTTT.

The chain recombines TRBV10-3 with TRBJ1-4; a possible D gene is TRBD1 (5 bases). The V gene's germline CDR1 is ENHRY and CDR2 SYGVKD. With 10 bases removed from V and 0 bases from J, the gap between germline ends came to 9 bases. This CDR3 contains 13 residues. CDR3 loop: CATGHTTNEKLFF. The CDR3 region has the DNA TGTGCCACTGGACACACAACTAATGAAAAACTGTTTTTT.

V is TRBV6-5 and J is TRBJ2-7; maybe TRBD2 (5 bases). CDR3 length: 13 amino acids. CDR1 is MNHEY, CDR2 SVGAGI, per germline. V was shortened by 10 bases and J by 5 bases, with 18 bases between the two germline ends. Here the CDR3 reads CATHRALEDEQYF. Written as DNA, the CDR3 is TGTGCCACCCACCGGGCTCTGGAGGACGAGCAGTACTTC.

This clone was counted a few times. The chain links TRBV10-2 to TRBJ1-1; no clear D. The ends were cut back, 8 bases at V and 1 base at J, with 8 bases in the middle. Germline loops: CDR1 WSHSY, CDR2 SAAADI. The CDR3 covers 12 residues. In DNA, the CDR3 is TGCGCCAGCCGGTCAGGGAACACTGAAGCTTTCTTT. This sequence encodes CASRSGNTEAFF.

The V and J genes are TRBV28 and TRBJ1-1; 8 bases map to TRBD1. Trimming took 2 bases from V and 9 from J; bases not matched to a gene: 2. Germline V gene data show CDR1 as MDHEN and CDR2 as SYDVKM. CDR3 length: 12 amino acids. The CDR3 loop reads CASSLRQGQAFF. Here the CDR3 DNA reads TGTGCCAGCAGTTTAAGACAGGGGCAAGCTTTCTTT.

The V gene is TRBV7-9, the J gene TRBJ1-5, with D unresolved. Germline CDR1 is SEHNR and CDR2 is FQNEAQ (reference sequence). Trimming removed 4 bases from V and 7 bases from J, with 14 bases in between. CDR3 length equals 14 residues. The CDR3 spells CASSSTGVNQPQHF. DNA of the CDR3: TGTGCCAGCAGCTCGACCGGGGTCAACCAGCCCCAGCATTTT.

The chain has TRBV3-1 (or the pseudogene TRBV3-2) and TRBJ1-2; D gene unclear. This CDR3 has 15 amino acids. Trimming removed 3 bases from V and 4 bases from J, with 15 bases in between. Germline CDR1 and CDR2: LGHDT and YNNKEL (reference sequence). The CDR3 DNA is TGTGCCAGCAGCCATGGCACACGGAGGGCCTATGGCTACACCTTC. This encodes CASSHGTRRAYGYTF.

The gene calls are TRBV24-1 and TRBJ2-5; 7 bases fit TRBD1. The CDR3 spans 13 residues. Germline CDR1 reads KGHDR; CDR2 reads SFDVKD. Germline trimming cut 11 bases from V and 4 bases from J; bases unmatched to any gene: 9. Written as DNA, the CDR3 is TGTGCCATTGGGGACAGCCCTGGAGAGACCCAGTACTTC. It codes for CAIGDSPGETQYF.

V and J are TRBV7-2 and TRBJ2-7, with 10 bases that match TRBD2. Trimming took 4 bases from V and 3 from J; bases not matched to a gene: 6. The germline V gene has CDR1 SGHTA and CDR2 FQGNSA. The CDR3 spans 15 residues. Here the CDR3 DNA reads TGTGCCAGCAGCTATCTAGCGGGGGACGTCTACGAGCAGTACTTC. It codes for CASSYLAGDVYEQYF.

This sequence joins TRBV7-3 and TRBJ2-2; a weak D match, TRBD2 (5 bases). V was clipped by 4 bases and J by 7 bases, with 16 bases between them. The CDR3 contains 15 residues. Looked up from germline, CDR1 is SGHTA and CDR2 is FQGTGA. Written as DNA, the CDR3 is TGTGCCAGCAGCTCCGACGGGGATCCGGTCGGGGAGCTGTTTTTT. Protein: CASSSDGDPVGELFF.

The rearrangement uses TRBV19 and TRBJ1-2; 8 nucleotides line up with TRBD1. The CDR3 loop spans 14 amino acids. The ends lost 8 bases at V and 6 bases at J; junction bases unmatched: 11. Germline V gives CDR1 LNHDA, CDR2 SQIVND (reference sequence). The CDR3 DNA reads as TGTGCCAGTTCCCTGGACAGGGACCTGGATGGCTACACCTTC. Protein: CASSLDRDLDGYTF. The full variable domain, completed using reference TRBV19 and TRBJ1-2, is DGGITQSPKYLFRKEGQNVTLSCEQNLNHDAMYWYRQDPGQGLRLIYYSQIVNDFQKGDIAEGYSVSREKKESFPLTVTSAQKNPTAFYLCASSLDRDLDGYTFGSGTRLTVV.

The chain is built from TRBV9 and TRBJ2-7, with 7 bases matching TRBD2. V was clipped by 4 bases and J by 2 bases; unmatched bases: 6. The germline V gene encodes CDR1 SGDLS and CDR2 YYNGEE. The CDR3 covers 14 residues. Here the CDR3 DNA reads TGTGCCAGCAGCTCCAGCGGGGTCCCCTACGAGCAGTACTTC. Its protein is CASSSSGVPYEQYF.

This clone was counted once. The chain recombines TRBV12-3 or TRBV12-4 with TRBJ1-1, with 7 nucleotides matching TRBD1. The CDR3 has 13 residues. V lost 6 bases, J lost 3 bases, and 4 bases stayed unmatched. CDR3 bases: TGTGCCAGCAGACCAGACAGGGACACTGAAGCTTTCTTT. This sequence encodes CASRPDRDTEAFF.

This chain joins TRBV9 and TRBJ1-6, with TRBD1 matching 7 bases. With V trimmed by 5 bases and J by 10 bases, 9 bases remained unmatched. Germline lookup yields CDR1 SGDLS and CDR2 YYNGEE. This CDR3 region has 14 residues. The CDR3 is CASSDPAGGSPLHF. As DNA, the CDR3 is TGTGCCAGCAGTGATCCTGCAGGGGGATCACCCCTCCACTTT.

In its sample, this clone was seen once. V and J are TRBV28 and TRBJ1-2, with unresolved D. V was shortened by 2 bases and J by 7 bases, with 5 bases between the two germline ends. There are 11 residues in the CDR3. The germline V gene encodes CDR1 MDHEN and CDR2 SYDVKM. The CDR3 DNA follows: TGTGCCAGCAGTTTAGCCGGTGGCTACACCTTC. Protein product: CASSLAGGYTF.

This chain uses TRBV21-1 with TRBJ1-5; the DNA was not used to check the table's D call, TRBD1. TRBV21-1 is a pseudogene segment. CDR3 length equals 16 residues. Here the CDR3 reads CASSKRGRVSNQPQHF. CDR3 nucleotides: TGTGCCAGCAGCAAAAGGGGCAGGGTGAGCAATCAGCCCCAGCATTTT.

The chain has TRBV7-9 and TRBJ1-4; 11 bases map to TRBD1. The length of the CDR3 is 17 residues. J gave up 1 base and V 5 bases, and 6 bases lay outside the gene matches. CDR1 and CDR2 (germline): SEHNR, FQNEAQ (reference sequence). The CDR3 loop is CASSLWTGGRTNEKLFF. The CDR3 nucleotides are TGTGCCAGCAGCCTATGGACAGGGGGCCGAACTAATGAAAAACTGTTTTTT.